This T cell receptor (beta chain) is drawn from a study of long-term antiretroviral therapy in people with HIV. Findings of the study overall: It was observed that HIV repertoires exhibited narrower CDR3 length ranges than controls. Pre-ART-expanded clones dominated the repertoire at all time points. Blood in the study was drawn between the mid-2000s and the late 2010s, possibly under older ART regimens, which may be less effective than current ones.

Sequencing relied on immunoSEQ assay v3.0, run at survey level. The method was immunoSEQ multiplex PCR; TCRdb's version includes in-frame clones alone and lacks a portion of them. This sample has 42,000 or so clones, with about 85% found just once. To note about this clone: The antigen is unknown. Other DNA sequences in the same sample also yield this CDR3.

The CDR3 has 13 amino acids. Germline CDR1 is MNHNY and CDR2 is SVGAGI (reference sequence). V was clipped by 0 bases and J by 3 bases, with 6 bases between them. The rearrangement uses TRBV6-6 and TRBJ2-7; D ambiguous. The sequence came from a woman between 50 and 59 years old with HIV. The sequencing used unsorted PBMCs, collected 3.1 years after starting antiretroviral therapy. CDR3 nucleotides: TGTGCCAGCAGTTACTCGACGGGCTACGAGCAGTACTTC. It specifies CASSYSTGYEQYF.